This T cell receptor (beta chain) comes out of a study of blood T cells in healthy people across ages. A second PCR, run for roughly 7 to 12 cycles, used a sample-barcoded 5' primer plus a J-beta primer mix. MiXCR, run by TCRdb on the 5' RACE reads, gives a single entry per CDR3 protein. The table has 780,000 or so distinct CDR3 sequences, approximately 60% seen once; the top ten hold 20% to 30%. The sequence was collected from a man aged 35 to 55 in good health. Sample: blood.

Here the CDR3 DNA reads TGTGCCAGCAGCCCCGGACACCGCACAGATACGCAGTATTTT. Translation gives CASSPGHRTDTQYF. This rearrangement joins TRBV5-5 to TRBJ2-3; tentatively, D is TRBD1 (5 bases). The CDR3 sequence is 14 residues long. Trimming took off 4 bases at V and 1 base at J, with 10 bases between the two ends. CDR1 and CDR2 from the germline V gene are SGHKS and YYEKEE (reference sequence).